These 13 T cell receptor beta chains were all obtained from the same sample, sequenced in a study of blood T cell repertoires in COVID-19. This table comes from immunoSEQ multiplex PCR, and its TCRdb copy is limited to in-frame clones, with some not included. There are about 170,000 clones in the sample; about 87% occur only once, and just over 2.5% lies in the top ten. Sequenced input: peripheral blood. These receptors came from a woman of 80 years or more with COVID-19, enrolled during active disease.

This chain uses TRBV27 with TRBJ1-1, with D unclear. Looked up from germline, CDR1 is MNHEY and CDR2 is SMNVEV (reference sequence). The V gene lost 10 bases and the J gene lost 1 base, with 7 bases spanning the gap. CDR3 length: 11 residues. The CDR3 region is CATKANTEAFF. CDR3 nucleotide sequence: TGTGCCACCAAAGCGAACACTGAAGCTTTCTTT.

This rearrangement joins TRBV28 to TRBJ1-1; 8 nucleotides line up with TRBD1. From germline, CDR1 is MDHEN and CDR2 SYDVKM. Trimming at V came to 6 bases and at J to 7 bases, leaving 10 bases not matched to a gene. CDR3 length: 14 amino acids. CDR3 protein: CASRRTGSIREAFF. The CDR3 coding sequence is TGTGCCAGCAGACGGACAGGGTCCATTCGTGAAGCTTTCTTT. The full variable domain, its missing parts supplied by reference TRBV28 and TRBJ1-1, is DVKVTQSSRYLVKRTGEKVFLECVQDMDHENMFWYRQDPGLGLRLIYFSYDVKMKEKGDIPEGYSVSREKKERFSLILESASTNQTSMYLCASRRTGSIREAFFGQGTRLTVV.

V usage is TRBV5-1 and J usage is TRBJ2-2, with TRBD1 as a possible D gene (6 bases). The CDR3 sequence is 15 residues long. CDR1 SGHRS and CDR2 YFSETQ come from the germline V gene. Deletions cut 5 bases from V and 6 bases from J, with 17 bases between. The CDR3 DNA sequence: TGCGCCAGCAGTCCTGTAGCAGGGGAACCCGGGGAGCTGTTTTTT. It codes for CASSPVAGEPGELFF.

The CDR3 loop reads CASSLVGQGSSYEQYF. CDR3 sequence (DNA): TGTGCCAGCAGCTTAGTGGGACAGGGGTCCTCCTACGAGCAGTACTTC. This sequence joins TRBV7-9 and TRBJ2-7; 10 bases are a match to TRBD1. Germline V gene lookup returns CDR1 SEHNR and CDR2 FQNEAQ (reference sequence). V gave up 1 base and J gave up 0 bases; unmatched junction bases: 3. The CDR3 length is 16 residues.

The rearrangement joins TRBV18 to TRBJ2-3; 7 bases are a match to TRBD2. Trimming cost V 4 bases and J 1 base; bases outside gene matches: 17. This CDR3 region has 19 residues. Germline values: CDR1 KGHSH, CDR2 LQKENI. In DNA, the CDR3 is TGTGCCAGCTCACTTTCCCCCTGGGAGCGGGAAGGTGGCACAGATACGCAGTATTTT. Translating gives CASSLSPWEREGGTDTQYF.

The CDR3 loop reads CASSRTPYEQYF. CDR3 DNA sequence: TGTGCCAGCAGCCGAACACCCTACGAGCAGTACTTC. The chain combines TRBV14 with TRBJ2-7, with D hard to call. This CDR3 region has 12 residues. CDR1 and CDR2 (germline): SGHDN, FVKESK. The V gene lost 4 bases and the J gene lost 2 bases, with 6 bases spanning the gap.

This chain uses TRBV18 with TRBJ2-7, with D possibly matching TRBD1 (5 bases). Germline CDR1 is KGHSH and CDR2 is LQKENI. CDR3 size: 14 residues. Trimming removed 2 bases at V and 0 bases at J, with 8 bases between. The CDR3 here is CASSPTQGSYEQYF. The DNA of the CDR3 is TGTGCCAGCTCACCAACGCAGGGCTCCTACGAGCAGTACTTC.

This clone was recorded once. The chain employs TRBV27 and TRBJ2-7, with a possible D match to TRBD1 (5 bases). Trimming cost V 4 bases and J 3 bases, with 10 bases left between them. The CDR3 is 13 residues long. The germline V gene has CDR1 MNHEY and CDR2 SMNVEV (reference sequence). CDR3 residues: CASSSLQGYEQYF. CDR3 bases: TGTGCCAGCAGTTCCTTGCAGGGCTACGAGCAGTACTTC.

CDR3 DNA: TGTGCCAGCAGCCGCACCGGGACAGGTTCGGCTACGCAGTATTTT. Its protein product is CASSRTGTGSATQYF. The V call is TRBV6-2 or TRBV6-3, the J call TRBJ2-3, with 8 bases aligning to TRBD1. Trimming cost V 6 bases and J 8 bases; bases outside gene matches: 13. The CDR3 is made up of 15 amino acids. The germline CDR1 and CDR2 sequences are MNHEY and SVGEGT.

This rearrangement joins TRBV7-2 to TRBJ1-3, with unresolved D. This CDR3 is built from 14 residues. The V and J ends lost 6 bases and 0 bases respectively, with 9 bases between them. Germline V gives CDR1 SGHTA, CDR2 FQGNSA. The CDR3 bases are TGTGCCAGCAGTCCCAGCGGCTCTGGAAACACCATATATTTT. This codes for CASSPSGSGNTIYF.

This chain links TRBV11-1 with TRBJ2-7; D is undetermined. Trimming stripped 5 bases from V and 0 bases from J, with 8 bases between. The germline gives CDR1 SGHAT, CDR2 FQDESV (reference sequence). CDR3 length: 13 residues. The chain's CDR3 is CASSPRISYEQYF. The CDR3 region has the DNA TGTGCCAGCAGCCCGAGGATCTCCTACGAGCAGTACTTC. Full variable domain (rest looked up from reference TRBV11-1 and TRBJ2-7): EAEVAQSPRYKITEKSQAVAFWCDPISGHATLYWYRQILGQGPELLVQFQDESVVDDSQLPKDRFSAERLKGVDSTLKIQPAELGDSAMYLCASSPRISYEQYFGPGTRLTVT.

CDR3 residues: CASSQELGSNYGYTF. CDR3 in DNA: TGCGCCAGCAGCCAAGAGCTGGGCTCTAACTATGGCTACACCTTC. The J gene is TRBJ1-2, the V gene TRBV4-3, with D hard to call. Trimming shortened V by 0 bases and J by 0 bases, and 8 bases separated the two germline ends. This CDR3 spans 15 amino acids. Germline loops: CDR1 LGHNA, CDR2 YSLEER.

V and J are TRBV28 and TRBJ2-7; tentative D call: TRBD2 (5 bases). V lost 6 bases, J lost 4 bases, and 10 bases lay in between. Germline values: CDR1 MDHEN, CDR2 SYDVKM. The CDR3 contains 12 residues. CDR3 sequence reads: CASSLQRYEQYF. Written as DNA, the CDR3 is TGTGCCAGCAGCCTCCAGCGGTACGAGCAGTACTTC. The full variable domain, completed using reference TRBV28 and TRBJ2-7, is DVKVTQSSRYLVKRTGEKVFLECVQDMDHENMFWYRQDPGLGLRLIYFSYDVKMKEKGDIPEGYSVSREKKERFSLILESASTNQTSMYLCASSLQRYEQYFGPGTRLTVT.